A single sample is the source of the 30 T cell receptor beta chains below, sequenced in a study of CD8 T cells in Susac syndrome. Reverse transcription of roughly 0.5 to 1 ug RNA used random hexamers. TCRdb independently ran MiXCR on the immunoSEQ multiplex PCR reads; one entry per CDR3 protein. The table records 95,000 to 150,000 distinct CDR3 sequences, over 90% of them present only once. The specimen sequenced was CD4+ T cells from PBMCs. The source is a human donor with Susac syndrome.

The rearrangement uses TRBV20-1 and TRBJ2-3; 8 bases are shared with TRBD2. Germline V gene data show CDR1 as DFQATT and CDR2 as SNEGSKA (reference sequence). Losses at the gene ends were 6 bases for V and 2 bases for J; bases not matched to a gene: 7. This CDR3 is 14 amino acids long. CDR3 in amino acids: CSAPGTRATDTQYF. The CDR3 nucleotides read TGCAGTGCCCCCGGGACTAGAGCCACAGATACGCAGTATTTT.

V and J are TRBV5-1 and TRBJ2-5, with a tentative D call TRBD2 (6 bases). The germline CDR1 and CDR2 sequences are SGHRS and YFSETQ. The CDR3 sequence is 15 residues long. Deletions cut 0 bases from V and 4 bases from J, with 13 bases between. The CDR3 DNA is TGCGCCAGCAGCTTGGGCGGGATGGGTGGAGAGACCCAGTACTTC. As protein: CASSLGGMGGETQYF.

The chain is built from TRBV29-1 and TRBJ1-2, with D perhaps TRBD1 (5 bases). The CDR3 runs to 13 residues. V was trimmed by 5 bases and J by 4 bases, leaving 14 bases between them. Germline V lookup: CDR1 SQVTM, CDR2 ANQGSEA. CDR3 loop: CSVREPQGYGYTF. The CDR3 nucleotides read TGCAGCGTTCGAGAACCCCAGGGCTATGGCTACACCTTC.

The V and J genes are TRBV7-6 and TRBJ2-5, with D possibly TRBD2 on 6 matching bases. Per germline, CDR1 SGHVS and CDR2 FNYEAQ. V was pared by 2 bases and J by 11 bases, with 12 bases between. The CDR3 length is 12 residues. The CDR3 coding sequence is TGTGCCAGCAGCTTACGCAGGGAGGAGCAGTACTTC. Amino acids: CASSLRREEQYF.

This chain joins TRBV24-1 and TRBJ2-1, with a tentative D call TRBD1 (5 bases). V lost 3 bases to trimming and J lost 11 bases, with 13 bases between them. Germline loops: CDR1 KGHDR, CDR2 SFDVKD. The CDR3 totals 13 residues. The CDR3: CATSDPPVGQQFF. CDR3 in DNA: TGTGCCACCAGTGATCCCCCGGTGGGGCAGCAGTTCTTC.

The chain combines TRBV25-1 with TRBJ2-7, with 12 bases matching TRBD1. Looked up from germline, CDR1 is MGHDK and CDR2 is SYGVNS. V was pared by 5 bases and J by 4 bases, with 12 bases of the junction left unmatched. The length of the CDR3 is 17 residues. CDR3 sequence reads: CASSRILGGQGAYEQYF. The DNA of the CDR3 is TGTGCCAGCAGTAGAATCCTCGGGGGACAGGGGGCATACGAGCAGTACTTC.

This clonotype was recorded once. J is TRBJ2-7 and V is TRBV5-4, with 8 bases matching TRBD1. Germline lookup yields CDR1 SGHNT and CDR2 YYREEE (reference sequence). The CDR3 has 14 residues. The V segment lost 4 bases and the J segment 1 base; nucleotides outside the gene matches: 4. The DNA for the CDR3 is TGTGCCAGCAGCCGCACAGGGGGATCCTACGAGCAGTACTTC. This codes for CASSRTGGSYEQYF.

The chain joins TRBV6-6 to TRBJ1-1; TRBD1 matches 7 bases. This CDR3 spans 12 amino acids. The ends lost 6 bases at V and 7 bases at J; junction bases unmatched: 5. Germline loops: CDR1 MNHNY, CDR2 SVGAGI (reference sequence). The CDR3, as DNA: TGTGCCAGCAGAATGACAGGGAATGAAGCTTTCTTT. Its protein is CASRMTGNEAFF.

The chain uses TRBV29-1 and TRBJ2-5; D possibly matches TRBD1 or TRBD2 (5 bases each). V was shortened by 6 bases and J by 1 base, with 15 bases between the two germline ends. Germline V gene data show CDR1 as SQVTM and CDR2 as ANQGSEA. This CDR3 spans 14 amino acids. The CDR3 spells CSVGKGTGQETQYF. CDR3 coding DNA: TGCAGCGTGGGGAAGGGGACCGGCCAAGAGACCCAGTACTTC.

The chain links TRBV12-3 or TRBV12-4 to TRBJ2-7, with 11 bases that match TRBD2. This CDR3 comprises 16 residues. The junction had 13 bases not matched to a gene; V was cut back by 6 bases and J by 6 bases. CDR3 amino acids: CASSPRASGGPFEQYF. In nucleotides, the CDR3 is TGTGCCAGCAGCCCCCGGGCTAGCGGGGGGCCATTCGAGCAGTACTTC.

This clonotype was observed once. The genes are TRBV18 and TRBJ1-2, with 7 bases matching TRBD1. The CDR3 contains 14 residues. Germline V gives CDR1 KGHSH, CDR2 LQKENI. Germline trimming cut 2 bases from V and 3 bases from J; bases unmatched to any gene: 3. This chain's CDR3 is CASSPSQGDYGYTF. Here the CDR3 DNA reads TGTGCCAGCTCACCATCGCAGGGGGACTATGGCTACACCTTC.

The chain is built from TRBV7-2 and TRBJ1-5; D might be TRBD1 (6 bases). The CDR3 length is 15 residues. Germline loops: CDR1 SGHTA, CDR2 FQGNSA. Trimming stripped 3 bases from V and 0 bases from J, with 9 bases between. Here the CDR3 DNA reads TGTGCCAGCAGCTTGGGGACACCTAGCAATCAGCCCCAGCATTTT. Translated, it gives CASSLGTPSNQPQHF.

The chain links TRBV14 to TRBJ2-7, with 10 bases aligning to TRBD1. The CDR3 contains 14 residues. Germline V CDR1 and CDR2: SGHDN, FVKESK. J was trimmed by 6 bases and V by 3 bases; bases with no gene match: 5. CDR3 sequence (DNA): TGTGCCAGCAGCCACGACAGGGGGCGAGGCGAGCAGTACTTC. It translates to CASSHDRGRGEQYF. The entire variable domain, with the rest obtained from reference TRBV14 and TRBJ2-7, is as follows: EAGVTQFPSHSVIEKGQTVTLRCDPISGHDNLYWYRRVMGKEIKFLLHFVKESKQDESGMPNNRFLAERTGGTYSTLKVQPAELEDSGVYFCASSHDRGRGEQYFGPGTRLTVT.

The CDR3 is CASSFVAGSRWLSIQYF. The CDR3 DNA reads as TGTGCCAGCAGCTTCGTTGCAGGATCGAGATGGCTGAGCATTCAGTACTTC. The chain combines TRBV7-9 with TRBJ2-4, with D unresolved. The V end was cut by 3 bases, the J end by 9 bases, with 24 bases between. Germline V gene lookup returns CDR1 SEHNR and CDR2 FQNEAQ (reference sequence). The CDR3 is 17 residues long.

This clonotype has a single count. This chain connects TRBV2 to TRBJ1-4; 9 bases line up with TRBD1. The CDR3 contains 14 residues. In germline, CDR1 is SNHLY, CDR2 FYNNEI. Germline trimming cut 8 bases from V and 6 bases from J; bases unmatched to any gene: 7. CDR3 coding DNA: TGTGCCAGCGGGGACAGGGAAGTATATGAAAAACTGTTTTTT. Translation gives CASGDREVYEKLFF.

V gene TRBV28 combines with J gene TRBJ2-7, with no clear D. Germline V gene lookup returns CDR1 MDHEN and CDR2 SYDVKM. The CDR3 length is 12 residues. The germline V and J ends were trimmed by 11 bases and 5 bases, with 16 bases remaining between them. The CDR3 coding sequence is TGTGCCGCTTCCGGTGGGGTTCACGAGCAGTACTTC. Its protein product is CAASGGVHEQYF.

As DNA, the CDR3 is TGTGCCAGCAGCAAAGGCGGGGGGCGGGAGACCCAGTACTTC. It is translated as CASSKGGGRETQYF. The rearrangement joins TRBV28 to TRBJ2-5; TRBD2 matches 8 bases. Germline values: CDR1 MDHEN, CDR2 SYDVKM. CDR3 length: 14 residues. Germline trimming cut 6 bases from V and 5 bases from J; bases unmatched to any gene: 8.

The chain carries TRBV29-1 and TRBJ2-7, with D tentatively TRBD1 (5 bases). V was clipped by 5 bases and J by 0 bases, with 11 bases between them. The CDR3 consists of 13 residues. Germline lookup yields CDR1 SQVTM and CDR2 ANQGSEA. In nucleotides, the CDR3 is TGCAGCGTTCAAGGGGCTGGCTCCTACGAGCAGTACTTC. It encodes CSVQGAGSYEQYF.

The rearrangement links TRBV29-1 to TRBJ1-5; D gene ambiguous. From germline, CDR1 is SQVTM and CDR2 ANQGSEA. V shed 5 bases and J shed 4 bases, with 12 bases lying between them. The CDR3 runs 13 residues. The CDR3 reads CSVSVNLNQPQHF. The CDR3 coding sequence is TGCAGCGTTTCGGTCAACTTAAATCAGCCCCAGCATTTT.

The V and J genes are TRBV27 and TRBJ1-5; 9 bases line up with TRBD1. The germline gives CDR1 MNHEY, CDR2 SMNVEV (reference sequence). V lost 4 bases to trimming and J lost 11 bases; unmatched junction nucleotides: 12. The CDR3 covers 15 residues. CDR3 in DNA: TGTGCCAGCAGTTCGGACAGGGGCCTTGGTGGGTCCCAGCATTTT. The encoded protein is CASSSDRGLGGSQHF.

CDR3 sequence (DNA): TGCAGCGTTAAAACAGGGGCCGGAGGAGAAGCTTTCTTT. Translated, it gives CSVKTGAGGEAFF. The rearrangement uses TRBV29-1 and TRBJ1-1; 7 bases map to TRBD1. CDR3 length: 13 residues. After removal of 5 bases from V and 8 bases from J, the junction contained 11 bases not matched to a gene. Per the germline V gene, CDR1 is SQVTM and CDR2 is ANQGSEA. Full variable domain (rest looked up from reference TRBV29-1 and TRBJ1-1): SAVISQKPSRDICQRGTSLTIQCQVDSQVTMMFWYRQQPGQSLTLIATANQGSEATYESGFVIDKFPISRPNLTFSTLTVSNMSPEDSSIYLCSVKTGAGGEAFFGQGTRLTVV.

The V call is TRBV4-3, the J call TRBJ2-2; D is unresolved. The germline V gene has CDR1 LGHNA and CDR2 YSLEER. With 4 bases removed from V and 0 bases from J, the gap between germline ends came to 6 bases. The CDR3 is 14 amino acids. The CDR3 region is CASSPDPNTGELFF. The CDR3 bases are TGCGCCAGCAGCCCTGACCCGAACACCGGGGAGCTGTTTTTT.

This chain connects TRBV28 to TRBJ2-3; 7 bases agree with TRBD2. The germline V gene encodes CDR1 MDHEN and CDR2 SYDVKM. The CDR3 has 15 residues. V gave up 4 bases and J gave up 0 bases; unmatched junction bases: 4. This CDR3 is CASSSPGGSTDTQYF. CDR3 coding DNA: TGTGCCAGCAGTTCTCCGGGGGGTAGCACAGATACGCAGTATTTT. Based on the CDR3 plus reference TRBV28 and TRBJ2-3, the full variable domain is DVKVTQSSRYLVKRTGEKVFLECVQDMDHENMFWYRQDPGLGLRLIYFSYDVKMKEKGDIPEGYSVSREKKERFSLILESASTNQTSMYLCASSSPGGSTDTQYFGPGTRLTVL.

This chain connects TRBV20-1 to TRBJ2-1, with 10 bases identical to TRBD1. The germline CDR1 and CDR2 sequences are DFQATT and SNEGSKA (reference sequence). The CDR3 loop spans 16 amino acids. J gave up 7 bases and V 4 bases, and 13 bases lay outside the gene matches. The chain's CDR3 is CSATPLTGGAGNEQFF. The CDR3 coding sequence is TGCAGTGCTACCCCCCTGACAGGGGGCGCGGGTAATGAGCAGTTCTTC.

The V and J genes are TRBV5-1 and TRBJ1-1, with D perhaps matching TRBD1 (6 bases). Germline V gene data show CDR1 as SGHRS and CDR2 as YFSETQ. This CDR3 region has 15 residues. The V end was cut by 4 bases, the J end by 1 base, with 14 bases between. CDR3: CASSQRQAWNTEAFF. Written as DNA, the CDR3 is TGCGCCAGCAGCCAACGACAGGCTTGGAACACTGAAGCTTTCTTT.

The chain links TRBV6-5 to TRBJ2-3, with 10 bases that match TRBD1. The CDR3 runs 13 residues. Germline CDR1 and CDR2: MNHEY and SVGAGI. The V and J ends lost 5 bases and 6 bases, in that order; junction bases with no gene match: 2. The CDR3 coding sequence is TGTGCCAGCAGTGGGGACAGGGGTGATACGCAGTATTTT. It yields the protein CASSGDRGDTQYF.

The rearrangement joins TRBV7-2 to TRBJ2-3; D is undetermined. Germline CDR1 is SGHTA and CDR2 is FQGNSA. With 5 bases removed from V and 6 bases from J, the gap between germline ends came to 12 bases. This CDR3 region has 13 residues. This CDR3 is CASSPSPFDTQYF. The CDR3 DNA reads as TGTGCCAGCAGCCCCAGCCCTTTCGATACGCAGTATTTT.

About this clonotype itself: The conserved closing phenylalanine or tryptophan is absent in this CDR3, likely reflecting a read error. The chain carries TRBV4-1 and TRBJ1-2, with 8 positions matching TRBD1. The CDR3 sequence is 13 residues long. The ends lost 4 bases at V and 6 bases at J; junction bases unmatched: 4. Germline CDR1 reads MGHRA; CDR2 reads YSYEKL. The CDR3 bases are TGCGCCAGCAGCCCTCGGACAGGGCATGGCTACACCGTC. This codes for CASSPRTGHGYTV.

The chain links TRBV20-1 to TRBJ2-1; 8 nucleotides line up with TRBD2. Trimming took 5 bases from V and 3 from J; bases not matched to a gene: 9. Per the germline V gene, CDR1 is DFQATT and CDR2 is SNEGSKA (reference sequence). The CDR3 loop spans 15 amino acids. The CDR3 loop reads CSAQAGASYYNEQFF. The CDR3 DNA sequence: TGCAGTGCTCAAGCGGGAGCGAGTTACTACAATGAGCAGTTCTTC.

V is TRBV5-1 and J is TRBJ2-7; 10 bases align to TRBD1. The V gene end was trimmed by 1 base and the J gene end by 2 bases; junction bases not matched to a gene: 3. The CDR3 has 15 amino acids. The V gene's germline CDR1 is SGHRS and CDR2 YFSETQ. The DNA of the CDR3 is TGCGCCAGCAGCTTGAGGGGACAGGGGACCTACGAGCAGTACTTC. Translated: CASSLRGQGTYEQYF. The variable domain in full, with the rest retrieved from reference TRBV5-1 and TRBJ2-7, is KAGVTQTPRYLIKTRGQQVTLSCSPISGHRSVSWYQQTPGQGLQFLFEYFSETQRNKGNFPGRFSGRQFSNSRSEMNVSTLELGDSALYLCASSLRGQGTYEQYFGPGTRLTVT.